A single sample gave rise to the 27 T cell receptor beta chains below, sequenced in a study of T cells in Graves' hyperthyroidism and ophthalmopathy. TCR beta CDR3 sequences were amplified from RNA transcripts. The primer set for the first-round RT-PCR of the TCR CDR3 was HTBI. TCRdb independently ran MiXCR on the multiplex PCR reads; one entry per CDR3 protein. The profile shows fewer than 400,000 distinct CDR3 sequences, 15% to 19% of them singletons. The specimen sequenced was blood. The origin of the receptors is a woman between 18 and 30 years old with Graves' hyperthyroidism that later progressed to Graves' ophthalmopathy.

The J gene is TRBJ2-4, the V gene TRBV7-9, with 9 bases fitting TRBD1. CDR1 SEHNR and CDR2 FQNEAQ come from the germline V gene (reference sequence). The V and J ends lost 5 bases and 0 bases, in that order; junction bases with no gene match: 5. There are 16 residues in the CDR3. The CDR3 reads CASSQGQGEAKNIQYF. The CDR3 DNA follows: TGTGCCAGCAGCCAGGGACAGGGTGAAGCCAAAAACATTCAGTACTTC.

This clonotype came up many times. The CDR3 reads CAWSANSFVQYF. The CDR3 bases are TGTGCCTGGAGCGCGAACAGTTTTGTGCAGTACTTC. This chain uses TRBV30 with TRBJ2-7, with D uncertain. Germline V CDR1 and CDR2: GTSNPN, SVGIG (reference sequence). The CDR3 length is 12 residues. Between the trimmed V and J ends, which lost 3 bases and 9 bases, there was a span of 15 bases.

There are many counts of this clonotype. J is TRBJ1-2 and V is TRBV18; 7 bases are shared with TRBD1. Unmatched junction bases numbered 3, after V lost 3 bases and J lost 2 bases. The germline V gene has CDR1 KGHSH and CDR2 LQKENI. This CDR3 has 14 residues. CDR3 sequence: CASSPGDSNYGYTF. The CDR3 DNA reads as TGTGCCAGCTCACCTGGGGACAGCAACTATGGCTACACCTTC.

V and J are TRBV18 and TRBJ1-4, with a tentative D call TRBD1 (5 bases). Germline lookup yields CDR1 KGHSH and CDR2 LQKENI. The CDR3 covers 16 residues. Trimming stripped 5 bases from V and 6 bases from J, with 19 bases between. The CDR3 reads CASSEPGTQKHEKLFF. DNA of the CDR3: TGTGCCAGCTCAGAACCCGGGACCCAGAAGCATGAAAAACTGTTTTTT.

This clonotype was recorded many times. V usage is TRBV7-6 and J usage is TRBJ1-4, with 7 bases identical to TRBD1. This CDR3 region has 15 residues. The V gene's germline CDR1 is SGHVS and CDR2 FNYEAQ. V lost 5 bases and J lost 4; bases outside the gene matches: 7. The CDR3 coding sequence is TGTGCCAGCAGCGACCACAGGGGAAGTAATGAAAAACTGTTTTTT. Translated: CASSDHRGSNEKLFF.

J is TRBJ1-3 and V is TRBV7-6; D might be TRBD1 (5 bases). V was trimmed by 5 bases and J by 4 bases, leaving 15 bases between them. The V gene's germline CDR1 is SGHVS and CDR2 FNYEAQ. CDR3 length equals 15 residues. This chain's CDR3 is CASSPGTGEGNTIYF. The CDR3 DNA sequence: TGTGCCAGCAGCCCCGGGACCGGGGAGGGAAACACCATATATTTT.

This clonotype was seen at least ten times. This chain uses TRBV20-1 with TRBJ1-6; 8 bases fit TRBD1. The CDR3 sequence is 16 residues long. Germline V gene sequence: CDR1 DFQATT, CDR2 SNEGSKA (reference sequence). Trimming removed 6 bases from V and 6 bases from J; junction bases left unmatched: 13. The CDR3 nucleotides read TGCAGTGCCCCCACGACAGGGGTCGGTGGTAATTCACCCCTCCACTTT. Translation gives CSAPTTGVGGNSPLHF.

Note on this clonotype: A single base separates this from a much larger clone, so it may be a read error. This rearrangement joins TRBV6-1 to TRBJ2-1; no reliable D call. The CDR3 is 14 amino acids. The V end lost 5 bases, the J end lost 3 bases, and 11 bases lay between the germline ends. Germline V gene lookup returns CDR1 MNHNS and CDR2 SASEGT. The CDR3 region has the DNA TGTGCCAGCAGTCCCTCCGAGGACTACAATGAGCAGTTCTTC. It translates to CASSPSEDYNEQFF.

The sample holds many counts of this clonotype. J is TRBJ2-3 and V is TRBV2, with 7 bases matching TRBD2. This CDR3 is 17 amino acids long. The V and J ends lost 6 bases and 2 bases, in that order; junction bases with no gene match: 14. CDR1 SNHLY and CDR2 FYNNEI come from the germline V gene. CDR3 amino acids: CASSHIDSGTLTDTQYF. CDR3 bases: TGTGCCAGCAGCCATATAGACAGCGGGACCCTCACAGATACGCAGTATTTT.

There are many counts of this clonotype. The chain couples TRBV28 to TRBJ2-1; 12 bases line up with TRBD2. CDR3 length: 15 amino acids. The trim removed 6 bases at V and 9 bases at J, leaving 9 bases unmatched. Germline V gene data show CDR1 as MDHEN and CDR2 as SYDVKM. The CDR3 nucleotides read TGTGCCAGCAGCTCCCGACTAGCGGGAGATAGTGAGCAGTTCTTC. Translated: CASSSRLAGDSEQFF.

The table lists this clonotype with a count of one. V and J are TRBV7-2 and TRBJ2-7; no clear D gene. The CDR3 consists of 15 residues. The germline V and J ends were trimmed by 2 bases and 0 bases, with 11 bases remaining between them. Per germline, CDR1 SGHTA and CDR2 FQGNSA. The CDR3 DNA follows: TGTGCCAGCAGCTTAACCCCAGGAAGCTCCTACGAGCAGTACTTC. It encodes CASSLTPGSSYEQYF.

V usage is TRBV3-1 and J usage is TRBJ2-5, with 12 bases identical to TRBD1. Germline V CDR1 and CDR2: LGHDT, YNNKEL (reference sequence). Trimming removed 5 bases from V and 1 base from J; junction bases left unmatched: 8. The CDR3 is made up of 17 amino acids. The CDR3 bases are TGTGCCAGCAGCTTAGGGGACAGGGGGCGCACCCAAGAGACCCAGTACTTC. Translating it yields CASSLGDRGRTQETQYF.

Many counts were recorded for this clonotype. The chain employs TRBV2 and TRBJ1-1; unclear D gene. Trimming removed 2 bases from V and 1 base from J, with 8 bases in between. Germline-derived CDR1 and CDR2 are SNHLY and FYNNEI. CDR3 length equals 14 residues. The CDR3, as DNA: TGTGCCAGCAGTGAAAGGATCACGAACACTGAAGCTTTCTTT. It encodes CASSERITNTEAFF.

In its sample, this clonotype was seen many times. V usage is TRBV2 and J usage is TRBJ1-6; no reliable D call. The CDR3 is 16 residues long. Germline CDR1 is SNHLY and CDR2 is FYNNEI. V was pared by 6 bases and J by 1 base, with 13 bases between. CDR3 protein: CASRAAVGSYNSPLHF. As DNA, the CDR3 is TGTGCCAGCAGGGCGGCCGTGGGATCCTATAATTCACCCCTCCACTTT.

This clonotype was picked up many times. The chain joins TRBV7-2 to TRBJ2-7; 11 bases map to TRBD2. In germline, CDR1 is SGHTA, CDR2 FQGNSA. J lost 3 bases, V lost 1 base, and 8 bases had no gene match. The CDR3 length is 17 residues. The CDR3 spells CASSLGATSGSGYEQYF. Here the CDR3 DNA reads TGTGCCAGCAGCTTAGGGGCCACTAGCGGGAGCGGCTACGAGCAGTACTTC.

With regard to this clonotype: This may be a read error: a much more frequent sequence differs by one nucleotide. This chain uses TRBV7-9 with TRBJ2-7; 7 bases agree with TRBD1. The germline gives CDR1 SEHNR, CDR2 FQNEAQ (reference sequence). The CDR3 consists of 15 residues. Trimming at V came to 4 bases and at J to 0 bases, leaving 6 bases not matched to a gene. The CDR3 bases are TGTGCCAGCAGCTCAGACCGACAGGGCTCCTACGAGCAGTACTTC. Translation: CASSSDRQGSYEQYF.

This clonotype was detected ten times or more. This chain links TRBV15 with TRBJ2-5, with D perhaps matching TRBD1 (5 bases). Germline CDR1 LNHNV, CDR2 YYDKDF (reference sequence). This CDR3 has 14 residues. Trimming left V 3 bases short and J 5 bases short, with 13 bases between. The CDR3 DNA is TGTGCCACCAGCAGTACAGGAACTGCGGAGACCCAGTACTTC. Translating it yields CATSSTGTAETQYF. The whole variable domain, filled in from reference TRBV15 and TRBJ2-5, reads DAMVIQNPRYQVTQFGKPVTLSCSQTLNHNVMYWYQQKSSQAPKLLFHYYDKDFNNEADTPDNFQSRRPNTSFCFLDIRSPGLGDTAMYLCATSSTGTAETQYFGPGTRLLVL.

This clonotype was counted many times. The chain combines TRBV7-8 with TRBJ2-7, with a tentative D call TRBD1 (6 bases). The CDR3 has 14 amino acids. Per the germline V gene, CDR1 is SGHVS and CDR2 is FQNEAQ. V was clipped by 5 bases and J by 4 bases, with 15 bases between them. CDR3 DNA: TGTGCCAGCAGCCCTAGGACAGTCCGATACGAGCAGTACTTC. Translating it yields CASSPRTVRYEQYF.

This clonotype has ten or more counts. This sequence joins TRBV6-2 or TRBV6-3 and TRBJ2-5; 8 nucleotides agree with TRBD2. CDR3 length: 13 amino acids. Looked up from germline, CDR1 is MNHEY and CDR2 is SVGEGT. The J segment lost 5 bases and the V segment lost 5 bases, leaving 4 bases of the junction unmatched. The CDR3 nucleotides are TGTGCCAGCAGTAGAGCGGGAGTGGAGACCCAGTACTTC. Translating it yields CASSRAGVETQYF.

This clonotype turned up a few times. V and J are TRBV15 and TRBJ2-7, with 7 positions matching TRBD1. This CDR3 is 18 amino acids long. From germline, CDR1 is LNHNV and CDR2 YYDKDF (reference sequence). J was trimmed by 2 bases and V by 2 bases; bases with no gene match: 15. In DNA form, the CDR3 reads TGTGCCACCAGCAGATCCCCCTGGGACAGCCGAAGTCCCTACGAGCAGTACTTC. Protein product: CATSRSPWDSRSPYEQYF.

V usage is TRBV7-9 and J usage is TRBJ2-2; D remains unclear. From germline, CDR1 is SEHNR and CDR2 FQNEAQ (reference sequence). V dropped 0 bases and J dropped 5 bases, with 4 bases sitting between them. CDR3 length equals 13 residues. The CDR3 loop reads CASSLAGTGELFF. The CDR3 region has the DNA TGTGCCAGCAGCTTAGCAGGTACCGGGGAGCTGTTTTTT.

The rearrangement joins TRBV20-1 to TRBJ2-7; D not certain. Looked up from germline, CDR1 is DFQATT and CDR2 is SNEGSKA (reference sequence). The CDR3 sequence is 12 residues long. Trimming removed 6 bases at V and 3 bases at J, with 12 bases between. The CDR3 DNA sequence: TGCAGTGCGACGGACGTGAACTACGAGCAGTACTTC. Translated, it gives CSATDVNYEQYF.

In its sample, this clonotype was seen a few times. V gene TRBV10-3 combines with J gene TRBJ2-1; tentatively, D is TRBD2 (7 bases). This CDR3 region has 13 residues. Trimming took off 4 bases at V and 11 bases at J, with 15 bases between the two ends. The germline gives CDR1 ENHRY, CDR2 SYGVKD. The CDR3 here is CAISGGGGQKQFF. The CDR3 nucleotides read TGTGCCATCAGTGGGGGGGGAGGACAGAAGCAGTTCTTC.

The chain employs TRBV4-1 and TRBJ2-7; no firm D call. V was pared by 0 bases and J by 1 base, with 19 bases between. Germline V lookup: CDR1 MGHRA, CDR2 YSYEKL. CDR3 length equals 18 residues. CDR3 in amino acids: CASSQESVSSVASYEQYF. The CDR3, as DNA: TGCGCCAGCAGCCAAGAGAGTGTAAGTTCTGTTGCTTCCTACGAGCAGTACTTC.

This clonotype was observed many times. This chain joins TRBV3-1 and TRBJ2-4; D uncertain. Germline V CDR1 and CDR2: LGHDT, YNNKEL (reference sequence). Trimming pared 4 bases from V and 4 bases from J, leaving 11 bases between. The CDR3 is 14 residues long. CDR3 sequence: CASSPSAVKNIQYF. CDR3 bases: TGTGCCAGCAGCCCCTCGGCAGTAAAAAACATTCAGTACTTC.

This clonotype was seen repeatedly, ten times or more. The rearrangement uses TRBV6-2 or TRBV6-3 and TRBJ2-1; D gene uncertain. CDR1 and CDR2 (germline): MNHEY, SVGEGT. The CDR3 is 16 amino acids. Between the trimmed V and J ends, which lost 3 bases and 7 bases, there was a span of 19 bases. Here the CDR3 DNA reads TGTGCCAGCAGTTATCCAACAGTGATTCTACAGAATGAGCAGTTCTTC. Translation gives CASSYPTVILQNEQFF.

This rearrangement joins TRBV28 to TRBJ1-6; D possibly corresponds to TRBD1 (5 bases). There are 15 residues in the CDR3. CDR1 and CDR2 from the germline V gene are MDHEN and SYDVKM. The ends were cut back, 8 bases at V and 8 bases at J, with 19 bases in the middle. The DNA of the CDR3 is TGTGCCAGCCAGTACCGAGGTGGGGGACATTCACCCCTCCACTTT. Amino acid sequence: CASQYRGGGHSPLHF.